The 26 T cell receptor beta chains below come from one sample, sequenced in a study of Ad26.COV2.S vaccination and SARS-CoV-2 variants. Treatment given: roughly 19 received Ad26.COV2.S at low or high dose, single or two shots; about 5 received placebo; per-sample allocation not given. Sampling was done on day 63 after the first vaccine or placebo injection. Data came from immunoSEQ multiplex PCR; TCRdb stores just in-frame clones and leaves some out. The data hold about 400,000 clones, with about 83% observed a single time. The sequences come from peripheral blood, collected in a trial of Ad26.COV2.S vaccine versus placebo. The receptors here all came from a person aged 18 to 65 who received the Ad26.COV2.S COVID-19 vaccine or a placebo.

This chain uses TRBV27 with TRBJ2-2; D might be TRBD1 (5 bases). Trimming shortened V by 4 bases and J by 6 bases, and 9 bases separated the two germline ends. Germline V lookup: CDR1 MNHEY, CDR2 SMNVEV (reference sequence). The CDR3 sequence is 13 residues long. CDR3 DNA: TGTGCCAGCAGTTGGGGCCACCCCGGGGAGCTGTTTTTT. Its protein is CASSWGHPGELFF.

This rearrangement joins TRBV12-3 or TRBV12-4 to TRBJ1-3; D remains unclear. The germline V and J ends were trimmed by 1 base and 4 bases, with 5 bases remaining between them. The CDR3 length is 13 residues. The CDR3 DNA reads TGTGCCAGCAGTTTAGGTGCGGGAAACACCATATATTTT. Its protein is CASSLGAGNTIYF.

The V call is TRBV12-5, the J call TRBJ1-6; D remains unclear. This CDR3 comprises 12 residues. Trimming removed 3 bases from V and 8 bases from J, with 5 bases in between. The germline V gene encodes CDR1 LGHNT and CDR2 FRNRAP. The CDR3 DNA reads as TGTGCTAGTGGTTTATTACATTCACCCCTCCACTTT. This encodes CASGLLHSPLHF.

The sample holds one count of this clone. The rearrangement joins TRBV11-2 to TRBJ1-1; TRBD1 might be the D (6 bases). V was trimmed by 2 bases and J by 7 bases, leaving 23 bases between them. Germline CDR1 is SGHAT and CDR2 is FQNNGV. The CDR3 loop spans 17 amino acids. The CDR3 protein is CASSLNGGGGAGLEAFF. DNA of the CDR3: TGTGCCAGCAGCTTAAATGGGGGAGGGGGAGCCGGCCTTGAAGCTTTCTTT.

About this clone itself: Different DNA sequences within this sample yield the same CDR3. This rearrangement joins TRBV6-5 to TRBJ1-4; no definite D call. The V and J ends lost 6 bases and 0 bases respectively, with 11 bases between them. CDR1 is MNHEY, CDR2 SVGAGI, per germline. The CDR3 length is 15 residues. CDR3 region: CASRRTGATNEKLFF. The CDR3 nucleotides read TGTGCCAGCAGAAGAACCGGAGCAACTAATGAAAAACTGTTTTTT.

The J gene is TRBJ2-4, the V gene TRBV7-9, with 7 bases that match TRBD1. The CDR3 is made up of 11 amino acids. The junction had 3 bases not matched to a gene; V was cut back by 11 bases and J by 5 bases. Germline CDR1 is SEHNR and CDR2 is FQNEAQ (reference sequence). Written as DNA, the CDR3 is TGTGCCGGGGGACAGCAAAACATTCAGTACTTC. It translates to CAGGQQNIQYF.

The chain combines TRBV5-1 with TRBJ1-3; 7 bases line up with TRBD1. After removal of 3 bases from V and 4 bases from J, the junction contained 7 bases not matched to a gene. This CDR3 contains 15 residues. Germline V CDR1 and CDR2: SGHRS, YFSETQ. The CDR3 DNA is TGCGCCAGCAGCTACCGACAGGGAGGAGGAAACACCATATATTTT. Its translation: CASSYRQGGGNTIYF.

The chain combines TRBV6-6 with TRBJ1-1, with 9 bases lining up with TRBD1. CDR3 length: 15 residues. Germline CDR1 is MNHNY and CDR2 is SVGAGI (reference sequence). The J segment lost 12 bases and the V segment lost 4 bases, leaving 15 bases of the junction unmatched. The chain's CDR3 is CASSSRSGTGFLTFF. For the CDR3, the DNA is TGTGCCAGCAGTTCTCGGTCCGGGACAGGGTTTTTGACTTTCTTT.

The CDR3 sequence is CASSPVGGTDTNEKLFF. The CDR3 nucleotides are TGTGCCAGCTCACCGGTGGGAGGAACCGATACCAATGAAAAACTGTTTTTT. The chain uses TRBV18 and TRBJ1-4; D gene uncertain. The CDR3 runs to 17 residues. Trimming pared 3 bases from V and 5 bases from J, leaving 19 bases between. From germline, CDR1 is KGHSH and CDR2 LQKENI.

The rearrangement joins TRBV3-1 (or the pseudogene TRBV3-2) to TRBJ2-2, with D possibly being TRBD1 or TRBD2 (5 bases each). Trimming removed 5 bases from V and 5 bases from J, with 15 bases in between. The CDR3 length is 15 residues. In germline, CDR1 is LGHDT, CDR2 YNNKEL (reference sequence). Written as DNA, the CDR3 is TGTGCCAGCAGCATGAGTGCAGGGAGAACCGGGGAGCTGTTTTTT. Protein sequence: CASSMSAGRTGELFF.

The genes are TRBV4-2 and TRBJ2-3; 7 nucleotides align to TRBD2. CDR1 and CDR2 (germline): LGHNA, YNFKEQ. The CDR3 extends over 17 amino acids. V trimming: 0 bases; J trimming: 0 bases; junction bases outside the gene matches: 6. CDR3 loop: CASSQDPHGRSTDTQYF. The CDR3 bases are TGTGCCAGCAGCCAAGATCCCCACGGGAGGAGCACAGATACGCAGTATTTT.

The V call is TRBV5-1, the J call TRBJ2-2, with 9 bases identical to TRBD2. Germline lookup yields CDR1 SGHRS and CDR2 YFSETQ. With 2 bases clipped from V and 7 bases from J, the junction kept 9 bases outside the gene matches. CDR3 length: 16 amino acids. The CDR3 DNA is TGCGCCAGCAGCTTCCTCGCGGGGGGGCGTGGCGGGGAGCTGTTTTTT. Residues: CASSFLAGGRGGELFF.

This clone has just a few counts. The J gene is TRBJ1-1, the V gene TRBV30; D gene uncertain. CDR3 size: 12 residues. In germline, CDR1 is GTSNPN, CDR2 SVGIG (reference sequence). V was trimmed by 1 base and J by 1 base, leaving 4 bases between them. For the CDR3, the DNA is TGTGCCTGGAGTGATCCGAACACTGAAGCTTTCTTT. Translating gives CAWSDPNTEAFF.

The chain combines TRBV18 with TRBJ2-3, with 10 bases aligning to TRBD1. V lost 2 bases to trimming and J lost 1 base; unmatched junction nucleotides: 0. The CDR3 sequence is 15 residues long. CDR1 is KGHSH and CDR2 is LQKENI in the germline V gene. CDR3 sequence reads: CASSPGTGGTDTQYF. The CDR3 DNA follows: TGTGCCAGCTCACCAGGGACAGGGGGCACAGATACGCAGTATTTT.

V gene TRBV5-5 combines with J gene TRBJ1-5; D unclear. The CDR3 consists of 14 residues. Trimming cost V 2 bases and J 2 bases, with 8 bases left between them. The V gene's germline CDR1 is SGHKS and CDR2 YYEKEE (reference sequence). DNA for the CDR3: TGTGCCAGCAGCTTAGGGAGCCGCAATCAGCCCCAGCATTTT. The encoded protein is CASSLGSRNQPQHF.

The chain carries TRBV19 and TRBJ2-2, with 10 positions matching TRBD2. Germline-derived CDR1 and CDR2 are LNHDA and SQIVND (reference sequence). The junction had 12 bases not matched to a gene; V was cut back by 1 base and J by 7 bases. The CDR3 is 18 residues long. The CDR3 is CASSIGVAGGPRGGELFF. The CDR3 DNA reads as TGTGCCAGTAGTATAGGGGTAGCGGGAGGTCCCCGTGGCGGGGAGCTGTTTTTT.

V is TRBV6-2 or TRBV6-3 and J is TRBJ2-7; D possibly uses TRBD1 or TRBD2 (5 bases each). The V gene's germline CDR1 is MNHEY and CDR2 SVGEGT. This CDR3 contains 17 residues. Between the trimmed V and J ends, which lost 4 bases and 2 bases, there was a span of 21 bases. The CDR3: CASSSYSGARGPYEQYF. The CDR3 region has the DNA TGTGCCAGCAGTTCCTATTCCGGGGCCCGAGGACCCTACGAGCAGTACTTC.

The V call is TRBV7-2, the J call TRBJ1-4, with a possible D match to TRBD1 (5 bases). The CDR3 is 15 residues long. The V end lost 0 bases, the J end lost 8 bases, and 13 bases lay between the germline ends. Germline CDR1 SGHTA, CDR2 FQGNSA. The CDR3: CASSLAGPGPEKLFF. DNA for the CDR3: TGTGCCAGCAGCTTAGCGGGGCCCGGACCAGAAAAACTGTTTTTT.

V is TRBV23-1 and J is TRBJ1-5, with TRBD1 matching 9 bases. TRBV23-1 is an ORF, with its function uncertain. The ends lost 3 bases at V and 5 bases at J; junction bases unmatched: 5. This CDR3 has 15 amino acids. CDR3 DNA sequence: TGCGCCAGCAGTCACCCGGGACAGGGCGATCAGCCCCAGCATTTT. As protein: CASSHPGQGDQPQHF.

The chain is built from TRBV7-2 and TRBJ1-2, with 10 bases that match TRBD1. Germline trimming cut 8 bases from V and 2 bases from J; bases unmatched to any gene: 20. The CDR3 runs to 19 residues. Germline V CDR1 and CDR2: SGHTA, FQGNSA. The DNA for the CDR3 is TGTGCCAGCGGGATATCGGGCGACAGGGGGCGGATTGGGAACTATGGCTACACCTTC. Its protein product is CASGISGDRGRIGNYGYTF.

The rearrangement joins TRBV11-2 to TRBJ1-1; D gene unclear. Germline-derived CDR1 and CDR2 are SGHAT and FQNNGV. V was clipped by 2 bases and J by 3 bases, with 7 bases between them. This CDR3 has 13 residues. The CDR3 DNA reads TGTGCCAGCAGCTTATCCAGACACACTGAAGCTTTCTTT. Its protein product is CASSLSRHTEAFF.

This chain uses TRBV11-1 with TRBJ1-2; 7 bases map to TRBD1. Germline trimming cut 3 bases from V and 4 bases from J; bases unmatched to any gene: 5. The germline V gene has CDR1 SGHAT and CDR2 FQDESV (reference sequence). There are 14 residues in the CDR3. For the CDR3, the DNA is TGTGCCAGCAGCTTCCAGACAGGGCTCTATGGCTACACCTTC. Protein sequence: CASSFQTGLYGYTF.

The chain employs TRBV5-5 and TRBJ2-7; D is unresolved. Germline assignment: CDR1 SGHKS and CDR2 YYEKEE (reference sequence). The CDR3 runs 15 residues. V was cut by 4 bases and J by 5 bases, with 19 bases left in between. CDR3 in DNA: TGTGCCAGCAGCCCTGGACGGACGAGAGTAAACGAGCAGTACTTC. It yields the protein CASSPGRTRVNEQYF.

This chain joins TRBV7-9 and TRBJ1-3; D gene unclear. Germline V gene data show CDR1 as SEHNR and CDR2 as FQNEAQ (reference sequence). V was clipped by 6 bases and J by 6 bases, with 21 bases between them. This CDR3 has 16 residues. CDR3 in DNA: TGTGCCAGCAGGCCCTCTCTAGCCCGTCACTCAAACACCATATATTTT. It encodes CASRPSLARHSNTIYF.

This clone was recorded once. This sequence joins TRBV27 and TRBJ2-3; D is uncertain. The CDR3 length is 14 residues. Trimming took off 3 bases at V and 5 bases at J, with 12 bases between the two ends. Looked up from germline, CDR1 is MNHEY and CDR2 is SMNVEV (reference sequence). CDR3 bases: TGTGCCAGCAGTTTCCAGATTTCTGGAGATACGCAGTATTTT. Translating gives CASSFQISGDTQYF.

The chain recombines TRBV11-2 with TRBJ2-7; maybe TRBD1 (9 bases). The CDR3 contains 17 residues. CDR1 is SGHAT, CDR2 FQNNGV, per germline. The V and J ends lost 5 bases and 5 bases respectively, with 25 bases between them. The CDR3 DNA reads TGTGCCAGCAGCCCCCGGGGGGGTGGACAGGGGACCCACGAGCAGTACTTC. The encoded protein is CASSPRGGGQGTHEQYF.